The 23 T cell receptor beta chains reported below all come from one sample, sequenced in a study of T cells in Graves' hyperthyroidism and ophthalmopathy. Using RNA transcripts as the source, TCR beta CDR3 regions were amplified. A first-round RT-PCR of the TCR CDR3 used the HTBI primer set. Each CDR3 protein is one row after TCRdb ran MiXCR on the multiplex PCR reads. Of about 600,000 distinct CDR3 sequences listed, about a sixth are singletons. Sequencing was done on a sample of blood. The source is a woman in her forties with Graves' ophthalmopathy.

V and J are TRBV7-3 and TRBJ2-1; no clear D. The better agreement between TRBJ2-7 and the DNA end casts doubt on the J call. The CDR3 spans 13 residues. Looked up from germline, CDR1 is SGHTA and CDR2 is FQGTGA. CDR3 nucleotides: TGTGCCAGCAGCCTCGCGTCCTACAATGAGCAGTACTTC. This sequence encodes CASSLASYNEQYF.

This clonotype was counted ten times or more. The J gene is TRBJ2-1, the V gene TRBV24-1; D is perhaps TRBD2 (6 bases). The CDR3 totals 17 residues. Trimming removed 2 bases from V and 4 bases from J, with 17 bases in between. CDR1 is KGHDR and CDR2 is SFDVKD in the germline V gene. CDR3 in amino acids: CATSDSSPRGNYNEQFF. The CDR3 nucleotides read TGTGCCACCAGTGATTCAAGCCCACGGGGGAATTACAATGAGCAGTTCTTC.

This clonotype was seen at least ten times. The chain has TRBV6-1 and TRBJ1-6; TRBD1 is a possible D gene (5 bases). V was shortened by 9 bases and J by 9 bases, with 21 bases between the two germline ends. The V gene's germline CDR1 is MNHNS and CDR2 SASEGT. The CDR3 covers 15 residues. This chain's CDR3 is CASVSTGGTSSPLHF. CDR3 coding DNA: TGTGCCAGTGTCTCTACTGGGGGAACCTCTTCACCCCTCCACTTT.

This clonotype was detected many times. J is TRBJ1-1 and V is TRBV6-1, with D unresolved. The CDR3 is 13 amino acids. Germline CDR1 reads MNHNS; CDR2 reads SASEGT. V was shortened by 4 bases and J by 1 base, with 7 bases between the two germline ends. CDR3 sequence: CASSADKNTEAFF. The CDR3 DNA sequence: TGTGCCAGCAGTGCTGATAAGAACACTGAAGCTTTCTTT.

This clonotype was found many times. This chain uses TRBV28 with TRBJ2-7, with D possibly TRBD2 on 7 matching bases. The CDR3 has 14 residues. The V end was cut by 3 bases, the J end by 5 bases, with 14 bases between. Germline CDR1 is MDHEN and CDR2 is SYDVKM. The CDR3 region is CASSLARGDNEQYF. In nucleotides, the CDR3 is TGTGCCAGCAGTTTGGCCCGGGGGGACAACGAGCAGTACTTC.

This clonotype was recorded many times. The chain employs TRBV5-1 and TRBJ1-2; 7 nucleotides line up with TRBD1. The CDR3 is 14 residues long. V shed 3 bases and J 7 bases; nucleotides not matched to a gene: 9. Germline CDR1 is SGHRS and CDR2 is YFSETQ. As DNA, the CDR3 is TGCGCCAGCAGCTACGGACAGGACGTGGGTGGCTACACCTTC. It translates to CASSYGQDVGGYTF.

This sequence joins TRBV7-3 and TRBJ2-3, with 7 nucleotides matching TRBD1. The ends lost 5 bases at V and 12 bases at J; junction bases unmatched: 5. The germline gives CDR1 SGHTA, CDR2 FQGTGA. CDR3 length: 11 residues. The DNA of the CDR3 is TGTGCCAGCAGCCCCGGGACAGTACAGTATTTT. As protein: CASSPGTVQYF.

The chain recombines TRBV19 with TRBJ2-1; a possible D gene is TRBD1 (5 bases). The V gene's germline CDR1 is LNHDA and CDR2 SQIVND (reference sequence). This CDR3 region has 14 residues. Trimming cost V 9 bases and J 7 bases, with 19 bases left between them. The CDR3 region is CASSRQFSNNEQFF. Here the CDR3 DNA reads TGTGCCAGCTCCCGACAGTTTAGTAATAATGAGCAGTTCTTC.

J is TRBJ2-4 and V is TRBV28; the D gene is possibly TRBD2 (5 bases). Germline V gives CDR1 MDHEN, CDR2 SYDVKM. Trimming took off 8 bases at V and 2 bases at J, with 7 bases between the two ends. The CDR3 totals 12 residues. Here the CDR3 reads CASGRSKNIQYF. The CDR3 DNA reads TGTGCCAGCGGGAGATCCAAAAACATTCAGTACTTC.

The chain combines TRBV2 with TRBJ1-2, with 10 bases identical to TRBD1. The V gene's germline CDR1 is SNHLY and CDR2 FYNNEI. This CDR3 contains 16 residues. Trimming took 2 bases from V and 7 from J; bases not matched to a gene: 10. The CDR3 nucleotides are TGTGCCAGCAGTGAATTTACCGGGACAGGGGTTTTTGGCTACACCTTC. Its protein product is CASSEFTGTGVFGYTF.

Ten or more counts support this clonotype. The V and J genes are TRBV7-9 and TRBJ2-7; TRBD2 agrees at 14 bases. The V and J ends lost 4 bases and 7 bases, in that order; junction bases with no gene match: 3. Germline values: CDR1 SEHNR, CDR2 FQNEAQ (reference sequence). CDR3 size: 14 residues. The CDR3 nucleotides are TGTGCCAGCAGCTCCGGGACTAGCGGGAGAGAGCAGTACTTC. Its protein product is CASSSGTSGREQYF.

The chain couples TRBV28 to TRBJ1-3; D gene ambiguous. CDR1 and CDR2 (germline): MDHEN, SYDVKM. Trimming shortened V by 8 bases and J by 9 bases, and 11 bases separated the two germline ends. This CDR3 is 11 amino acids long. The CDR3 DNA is TGTGCCAGCCTAACCGGGTGCACCATATATTTT. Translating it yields CASLTGCTIYF.

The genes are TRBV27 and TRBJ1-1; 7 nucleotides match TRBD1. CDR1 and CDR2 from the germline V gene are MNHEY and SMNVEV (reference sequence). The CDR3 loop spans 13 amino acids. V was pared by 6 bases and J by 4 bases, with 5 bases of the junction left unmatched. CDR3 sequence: CASRPGGGTEAFF. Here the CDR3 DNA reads TGTGCCAGCAGACCAGGGGGAGGCACTGAAGCTTTCTTT.

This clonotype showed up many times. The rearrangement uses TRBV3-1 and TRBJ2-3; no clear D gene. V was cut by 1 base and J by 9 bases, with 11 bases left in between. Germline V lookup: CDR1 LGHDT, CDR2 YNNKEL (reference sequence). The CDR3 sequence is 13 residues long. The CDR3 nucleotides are TGTGCCAGCAGCCAAGGACTTCTGGGCACGCAGTATTTT. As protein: CASSQGLLGTQYF.

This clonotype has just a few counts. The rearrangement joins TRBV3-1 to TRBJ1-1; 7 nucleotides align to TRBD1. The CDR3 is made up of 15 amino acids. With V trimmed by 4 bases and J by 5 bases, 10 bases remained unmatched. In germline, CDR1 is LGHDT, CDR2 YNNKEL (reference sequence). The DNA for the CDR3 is TGTGCCAGCAGCCCCCGGGCAGGGGGAGAAACTGAAGCTTTCTTT. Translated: CASSPRAGGETEAFF.

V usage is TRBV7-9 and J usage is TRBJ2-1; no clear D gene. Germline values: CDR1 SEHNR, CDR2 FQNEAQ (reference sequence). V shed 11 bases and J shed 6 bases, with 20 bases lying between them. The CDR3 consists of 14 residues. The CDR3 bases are TGTGCCGCCTCGCTGGAACCACACGGCAATGAGCAGTTCTTC. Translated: CAASLEPHGNEQFF.

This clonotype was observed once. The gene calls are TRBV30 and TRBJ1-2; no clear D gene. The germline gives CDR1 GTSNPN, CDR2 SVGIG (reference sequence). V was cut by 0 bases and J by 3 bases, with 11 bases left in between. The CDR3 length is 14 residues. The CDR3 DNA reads TGTGCCTGGAGTGTACAAGGAAGCTACTATGGCTACACCTTC. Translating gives CAWSVQGSYYGYTF.

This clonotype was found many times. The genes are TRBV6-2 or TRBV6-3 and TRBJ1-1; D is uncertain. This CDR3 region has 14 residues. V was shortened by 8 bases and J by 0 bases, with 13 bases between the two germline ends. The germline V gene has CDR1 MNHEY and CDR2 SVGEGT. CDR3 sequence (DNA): TGTGCCAGCGTTAAGGGCTCCATGAACACTGAAGCTTTCTTT. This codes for CASVKGSMNTEAFF.

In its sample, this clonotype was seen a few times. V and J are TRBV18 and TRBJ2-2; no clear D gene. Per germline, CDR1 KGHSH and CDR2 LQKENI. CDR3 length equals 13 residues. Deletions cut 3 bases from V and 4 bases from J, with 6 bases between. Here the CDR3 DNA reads TGTGCCAGCTCACCGGTCCTCACCGGGGAGCTGTTTTTT. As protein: CASSPVLTGELFF.

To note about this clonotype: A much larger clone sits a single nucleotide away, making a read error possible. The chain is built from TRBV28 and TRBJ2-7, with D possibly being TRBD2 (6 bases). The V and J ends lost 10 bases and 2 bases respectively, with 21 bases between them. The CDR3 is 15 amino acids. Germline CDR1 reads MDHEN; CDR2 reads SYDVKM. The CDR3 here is CAIQIPEGNPYEQYF. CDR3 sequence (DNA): TGTGCCATTCAAATTCCGGAGGGGAATCCCTACGAGCAGTACTTC.

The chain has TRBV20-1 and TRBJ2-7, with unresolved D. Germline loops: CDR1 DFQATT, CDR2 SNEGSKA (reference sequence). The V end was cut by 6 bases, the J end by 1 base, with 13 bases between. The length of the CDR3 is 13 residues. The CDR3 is CSAEPLVSYEQYF. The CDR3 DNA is TGCAGTGCCGAACCATTGGTTTCCTACGAGCAGTACTTC.

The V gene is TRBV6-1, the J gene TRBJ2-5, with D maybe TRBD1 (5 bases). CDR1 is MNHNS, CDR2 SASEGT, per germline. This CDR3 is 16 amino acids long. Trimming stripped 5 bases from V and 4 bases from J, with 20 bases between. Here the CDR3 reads CASSRPPVGVAETQYF. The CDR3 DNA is TGTGCCAGCAGTCGACCCCCTGTAGGGGTTGCAGAGACCCAGTACTTC.

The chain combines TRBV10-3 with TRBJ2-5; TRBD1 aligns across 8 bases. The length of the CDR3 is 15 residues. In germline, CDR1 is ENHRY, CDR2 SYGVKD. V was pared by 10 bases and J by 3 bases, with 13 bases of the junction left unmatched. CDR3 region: CATSPGQGFEETQYF. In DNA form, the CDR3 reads TGTGCCACAAGCCCCGGACAGGGTTTTGAAGAGACCCAGTACTTC.